Following are 14 T cell receptor beta chains from one sample sequenced in a study of CD8 T cells in ankylosing spondylitis (dated by TCRdb to 2016 to 2017). Library construction relied on 5' RACE. TCRdb names Illumina HiSeq 2500 as the instrument used. The public reads were reanalyzed by TCRdb: fastp trimming at Q25, MiXCR alignment, in-frame beta chains only. Merged by CDR3 protein, the rows form single entries marked with the most common genes and DNA. The sample yields about 420,000 distinct CDR3 sequences; about a fifth were counted once. Roughly a sixth of the sample comes from the top ten. These TCRs are of unknown antigen specificity. Beyond this particular receptor, the publication reports: Blood from ankylosing spondylitis patients appeared to be characterized by a TCR beta motif made up of under ten highly homologous amino acid variants.

Sequencing was carried out using blood, either unsorted or a sorted T cell fraction (not recorded which). These receptors all come from a male donor with ankylosing spondylitis.

This clonotype was observed a few times. The chain couples TRBV20-1 to TRBJ2-1; TRBD2 is a possible D gene (6 bases). Germline V CDR1 and CDR2: DFQATT, SNEGSKA (reference sequence). The CDR3 is 20 residues long. V was trimmed by 0 bases and J by 2 bases, leaving 26 bases between them. CDR3 amino acids: CSARDFGRSGPRGPYNEQFF. DNA for the CDR3: TGCAGTGCTAGAGATTTCGGTCGGAGCGGGCCTCGGGGCCCCTACAATGAGCAGTTCTTC.

The J gene is TRBJ2-3, the V gene TRBV7-3, with 13 bases identical to TRBD2. With V trimmed by 4 bases and J by 4 bases, 11 bases remained unmatched. In germline, CDR1 is SGHTA, CDR2 FQGTGA. CDR3 length: 18 amino acids. This chain's CDR3 is CASSSLGGTSGNADTQYF. The DNA for the CDR3 is TGTGCCAGCAGCTCACTGGGGGGGACTAGCGGGAACGCAGATACGCAGTATTTT.

The J gene is TRBJ2-2, the V gene TRBV29-1, with 8 nucleotides matching TRBD2. The V gene end was trimmed by 1 base and the J gene end by 4 bases; junction bases not matched to a gene: 5. The CDR3 extends over 15 amino acids. CDR1 is SQVTM and CDR2 is ANQGSEA in the germline V gene. CDR3 region: CSVEASGSRTGELFF. Here the CDR3 DNA reads TGCAGCGTTGAAGCGAGCGGGAGTCGCACCGGGGAGCTGTTTTTT.

This clonotype appeared many times. The rearrangement uses TRBV7-8 and TRBJ2-1; D is possibly TRBD1 (5 bases). Germline values: CDR1 SGHVS, CDR2 FQNEAQ. Trimming took off 6 bases at V and 6 bases at J, with 18 bases between the two ends. This CDR3 contains 15 residues. CDR3 DNA: TGTGCCAGCAGAATTACCCTAGACAGTTCCAATGAGCAGTTCTTC. Encoded protein: CASRITLDSSNEQFF.

This sequence joins TRBV5-1 and TRBJ2-1; unclear D gene. Trimming left V 1 base short and J 0 bases short, with 8 bases between. The CDR3 contains 15 residues. Germline CDR1 and CDR2: SGHRS and YFSETQ. CDR3 residues: CASSLRTSSYNEQFF. Here the CDR3 DNA reads TGCGCCAGCAGCTTGAGAACGAGCTCCTACAATGAGCAGTTCTTC.

V and J are TRBV20-1 and TRBJ2-4; D gene uncertain. Germline CDR1 and CDR2: DFQATT and SNEGSKA (reference sequence). V dropped 0 bases and J dropped 0 bases, with 12 bases sitting between them. The CDR3 loop spans 16 amino acids. Written as DNA, the CDR3 is TGCAGTGCTAGAGAGGTTGTGGATCTAGCCAAAAACATTCAGTACTTC. Its translation is CSAREVVDLAKNIQYF.

This clonotype was detected a few times. The chain employs TRBV20-1 and TRBJ2-1; 9 bases fit TRBD2. CDR1 is DFQATT, CDR2 SNEGSKA, per germline (reference sequence). The CDR3 runs to 15 residues. The trim removed 0 bases at V and 8 bases at J, leaving 8 bases unmatched. The CDR3 DNA is TGCAGTGCTAGAGATGGGCGGGAGGGCCGTCATGAGCAGTTCTTC. Its protein product is CSARDGREGRHEQFF.

The chain combines TRBV7-9 with TRBJ1-1; D is perhaps TRBD1 (5 bases). Germline V gene sequence: CDR1 SEHNR, CDR2 FQNEAQ (reference sequence). CDR3 length: 12 residues. Trimming stripped 3 bases from V and 7 bases from J, with 9 bases between. CDR3 in DNA: TGTGCCAGCAGCTTGGTAGGGGATGAAGCTTTCTTT. Translating it yields CASSLVGDEAFF. The full variable domain, with the rest looked up from reference TRBV7-9 and TRBJ1-1, is DTGVSQNPRHKITKRGQNVTFRCDPISEHNRLYWYRQTLGQGPEFLTYFQNEAQLEKSRLLSDRFSAERPKGSFSTLEIQRTEQGDSAMYLCASSLVGDEAFFGQGTRLTVV.

This clonotype was observed at least ten times. The chain is built from TRBV29-1 and TRBJ2-1, with 12 bases identical to TRBD1. Trimming cost V 3 bases and J 1 base; bases outside gene matches: 4. Germline CDR1 SQVTM, CDR2 ANQGSEA. The CDR3 spans 16 residues. The CDR3 protein is CSVEGQGASSYNEQFF. DNA of the CDR3: TGCAGCGTTGAGGGACAGGGGGCTTCATCCTACAATGAGCAGTTCTTC.

This clonotype was counted between two and nine times. The J gene is TRBJ2-1, the V gene TRBV2, with 9 bases lining up with TRBD2. The CDR3 spans 14 residues. The germline CDR1 and CDR2 sequences are SNHLY and FYNNEI. V lost 6 bases and J lost 13; bases outside the gene matches: 13. CDR3 sequence (DNA): TGTGCCAGCAGGACACACCTAGCGGGAAGGGACCAGTTCTTC. It translates to CASRTHLAGRDQFF. Supplemented by reference TRBV2 and TRBJ2-1, the full variable domain reads EPEVTQTPSHQVTQMGQEVILRCVPISNHLYFYWYRQILGQKVEFLVSFYNNEISEKSEIFDDQFSVERPDGSNFTLKIRSTKLEDSAMYFCASRTHLAGRDQFFGPGTRLTVL.

The sample holds a few counts of this clonotype. The chain recombines TRBV6-1 with TRBJ2-1; D might be TRBD2 (5 bases). The CDR3 has 14 amino acids. Germline V lookup: CDR1 MNHNS, CDR2 SASEGT. Between the trimmed V and J ends, which lost 3 bases and 4 bases, there was a span of 10 bases. DNA of the CDR3: TGTGCCAGCAGTGATGGAACGGGATACAATGAGCAGTTCTTC. Encoded protein: CASSDGTGYNEQFF.

V and J are TRBV5-1 and TRBJ2-5; no clear D gene. V was clipped by 2 bases and J by 5 bases, with 13 bases between them. Germline lookup yields CDR1 SGHRS and CDR2 YFSETQ. The CDR3 sequence is 14 residues long. CDR3 coding DNA: TGCGCCAGCAGCTTACCTTTGGAGCAGGAGACCCAGTACTTC. Translation: CASSLPLEQETQYF.

This chain uses TRBV18 with TRBJ2-3; 9 bases match TRBD2. The germline CDR1 and CDR2 sequences are KGHSH and LQKENI. V lost 2 bases to trimming and J lost 7 bases; unmatched junction nucleotides: 7. CDR3 length: 15 residues. The CDR3 reads CASSPSGTSRYTQYF. The CDR3 DNA reads TGTGCCAGCTCACCATCCGGGACTAGCAGATATACGCAGTATTTT.

V usage is TRBV20-1 and J usage is TRBJ1-2, with TRBD1 matching over 7 bases. The germline V gene has CDR1 DFQATT and CDR2 SNEGSKA (reference sequence). The CDR3 totals 14 residues. Trimming cost V 3 bases and J 4 bases; bases outside gene matches: 8. The CDR3 DNA reads TGCAGTGCTAGTGCCAGGGGGGGAAGCTATGGCTACACCTTC. It encodes CSASARGGSYGYTF.